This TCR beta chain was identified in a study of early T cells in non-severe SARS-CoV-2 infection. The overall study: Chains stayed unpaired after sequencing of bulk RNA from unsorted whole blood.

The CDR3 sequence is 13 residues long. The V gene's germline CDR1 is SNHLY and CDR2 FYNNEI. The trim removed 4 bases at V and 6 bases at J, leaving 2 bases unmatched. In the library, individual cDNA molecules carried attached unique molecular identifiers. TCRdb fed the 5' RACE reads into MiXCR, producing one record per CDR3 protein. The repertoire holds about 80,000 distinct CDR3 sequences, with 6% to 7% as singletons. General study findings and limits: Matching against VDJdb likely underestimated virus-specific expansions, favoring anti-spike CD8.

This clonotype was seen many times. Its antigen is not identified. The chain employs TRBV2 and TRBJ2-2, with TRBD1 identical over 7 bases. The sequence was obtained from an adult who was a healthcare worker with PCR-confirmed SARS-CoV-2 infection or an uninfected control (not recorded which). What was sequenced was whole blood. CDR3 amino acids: CASSGQGAGELFF. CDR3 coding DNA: TGTGCCAGCAGTGGGCAGGGGGCCGGGGAGCTGTTTTTT.